This note documents a single TCR beta chain sequence. V lost 4 bases and J 5 bases, leaving 16 bases between the germline ends. The CDR3 totals 15 residues. Germline V lookup: CDR1 SGHRS, CDR2 YFSETQ. The data stem from a study of blood T cell repertoires in COVID-19. Study at large: Whether acute or convalescent, the COVID-19 samples came from the United States, Italy and Spain. PBMCs, B-cell-depleted T cells, or T cells provided the cDNA or gDNA that made up the material.

Seattle patients were enrolled during active infection and followed longitudinally. Sequencing used immunoSEQ multiplex PCR; TCRdb keeps in-frame clones, though not all of them. The sample holds approximately 390,000 clones; around 87% are singletons and the top ten take approximately 2.5%. The sequencing sample was made of peripheral blood. The chain is built from TRBV5-1 and TRBJ2-1; a weak D match, TRBD2 (6 bases). The receptor comes from a woman aged 60 to 75 with COVID-19, enrolled during active disease. CDR3: CASSSLGTLNNEQFF. For the CDR3, the DNA is TGCGCCAGCAGCAGTCTCGGGACTCTAAACAATGAGCAGTTCTTC.